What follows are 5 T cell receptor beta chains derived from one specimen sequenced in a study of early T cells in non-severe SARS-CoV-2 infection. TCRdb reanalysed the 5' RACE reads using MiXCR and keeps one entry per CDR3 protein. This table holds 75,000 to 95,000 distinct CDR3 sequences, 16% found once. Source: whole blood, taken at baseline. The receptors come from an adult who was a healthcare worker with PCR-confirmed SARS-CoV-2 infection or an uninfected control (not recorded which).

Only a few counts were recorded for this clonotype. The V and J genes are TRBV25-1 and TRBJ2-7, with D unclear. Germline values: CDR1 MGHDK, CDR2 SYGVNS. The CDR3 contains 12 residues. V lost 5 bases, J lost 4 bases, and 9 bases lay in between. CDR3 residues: CASSFGPYEQYF. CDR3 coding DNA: TGTGCCAGCAGTTTTGGACCTTACGAGCAGTACTTC.

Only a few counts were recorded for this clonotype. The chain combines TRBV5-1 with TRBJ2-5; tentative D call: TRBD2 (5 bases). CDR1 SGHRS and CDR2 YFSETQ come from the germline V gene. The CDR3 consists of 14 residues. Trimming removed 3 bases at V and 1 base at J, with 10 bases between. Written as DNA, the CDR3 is TGCGCCAGCAGCTCACAAGGACTCCAAGAGACCCAGTACTTC. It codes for CASSSQGLQETQYF. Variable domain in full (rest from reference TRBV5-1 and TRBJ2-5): KAGVTQTPRYLIKTRGQQVTLSCSPISGHRSVSWYQQTPGQGLQFLFEYFSETQRNKGNFPGRFSGRQFSNSRSEMNVSTLELGDSALYLCASSSQGLQETQYFGPGTRLLVL.

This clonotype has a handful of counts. The DNA of the CDR3 is TGTGCCAGCAGCTCCGAGAGCGCTAGCTCCTACAATGAGCAGTTCTTC. Protein: CASSSESASSYNEQFF. V usage is TRBV7-9 and J usage is TRBJ2-1; D unresolved. The CDR3 contains 16 residues. V lost 4 bases, J lost 0 bases, and 13 bases lay in between. CDR1 and CDR2 from the germline V gene are SEHNR and FQNEAQ (reference sequence).

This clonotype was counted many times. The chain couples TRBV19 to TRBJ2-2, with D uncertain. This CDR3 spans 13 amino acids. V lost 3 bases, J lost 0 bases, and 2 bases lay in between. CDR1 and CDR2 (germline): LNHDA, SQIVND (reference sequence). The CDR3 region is CASSITNTGELFF. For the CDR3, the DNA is TGTGCCAGTAGTATCACGAACACCGGGGAGCTGTTTTTT.

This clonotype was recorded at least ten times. CDR3 sequence: CASSPGLGYEQYF. The CDR3 DNA reads TGTGCCAGCAGCCCAGGACTCGGCTACGAGCAGTACTTC. The rearrangement joins TRBV9 to TRBJ2-7, with D possibly matching TRBD2 (5 bases). With 4 bases removed from V and 3 bases from J, the gap between germline ends came to 11 bases. Germline lookup yields CDR1 SGDLS and CDR2 YYNGEE. This CDR3 spans 13 amino acids.